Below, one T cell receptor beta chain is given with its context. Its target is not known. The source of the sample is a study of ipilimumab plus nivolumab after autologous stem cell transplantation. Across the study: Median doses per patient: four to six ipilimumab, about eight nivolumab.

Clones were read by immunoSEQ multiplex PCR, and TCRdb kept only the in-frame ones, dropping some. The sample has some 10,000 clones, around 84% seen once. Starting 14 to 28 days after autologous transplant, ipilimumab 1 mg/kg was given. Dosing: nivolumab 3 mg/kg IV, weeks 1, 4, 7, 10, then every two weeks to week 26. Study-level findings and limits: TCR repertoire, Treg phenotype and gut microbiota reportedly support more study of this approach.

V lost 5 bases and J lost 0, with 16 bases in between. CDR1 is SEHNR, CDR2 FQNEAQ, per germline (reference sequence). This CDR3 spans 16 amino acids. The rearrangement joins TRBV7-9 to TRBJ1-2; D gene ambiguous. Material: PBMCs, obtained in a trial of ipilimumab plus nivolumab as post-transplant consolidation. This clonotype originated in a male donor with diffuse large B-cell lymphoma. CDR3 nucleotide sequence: TGTGCCAGCAGCCCAAGGGAGCAGGCACCTAACTATGGCTACACCTTC. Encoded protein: CASSPREQAPNYGYTF.